These 30 T cell receptor beta chains share one sample of origin, sequenced in a study of control samples from healthy donors and cancer patients. Clones were read by immunoSEQ multiplex PCR, and TCRdb kept only the in-frame ones, dropping some. The sample yields under 150,000 clones, around 91% seen once. Source material: PBMCs. These receptor sequences come from a woman aged 45-60 years with colorectal cancer.

The rearrangement links TRBV30 to TRBJ1-6, with TRBD1 matching over 7 bases. CDR1 and CDR2 (germline): GTSNPN, SVGIG (reference sequence). With V trimmed by 0 bases and J by 7 bases, 12 bases remained unmatched. The CDR3 is 17 amino acids. Here the CDR3 reads CAWSVVRGSLMNSPLHF. The CDR3 coding sequence is TGTGCCTGGAGTGTTGTCAGGGGGTCCCTTATGAATTCACCCCTCCACTTT.

The J gene is TRBJ2-5, the V gene TRBV5-1, with 11 bases fitting TRBD1. This CDR3 has 16 residues. Trimming took 0 bases from V and 5 from J; bases not matched to a gene: 6. Germline V gives CDR1 SGHRS, CDR2 YFSETQ. The CDR3 DNA reads as TGCGCCAGCAGCTTGGGGACAGGGGGCTTGGGGGAGACCCAGTACTTC. Its protein is CASSLGTGGLGETQYF.

The genes are TRBV3-1 (or the pseudogene TRBV3-2) and TRBJ1-1; D gene unclear. Germline lookup yields CDR1 LGHDT and CDR2 YNNKEL (reference sequence). This CDR3 spans 12 amino acids. V was cut by 3 bases and J by 0 bases, with 2 bases left in between. This CDR3 is CASSHLNTEAFF. CDR3 coding DNA: TGTGCCAGCAGCCACCTGAACACTGAAGCTTTCTTT.

The CDR3 region has the DNA TGCGCCAGCAGCCAAGGACTAGCGGGAGTGGGAGATACGCAGTATTTT. It encodes CASSQGLAGVGDTQYF. The rearrangement joins TRBV4-1 to TRBJ2-3; 12 bases match TRBD2. The germline V gene encodes CDR1 MGHRA and CDR2 YSYEKL. The CDR3 runs to 16 residues. V lost 1 base and J lost 5; bases outside the gene matches: 4.

This sequence joins TRBV6-6 and TRBJ2-7; perhaps TRBD1 as D (5 bases). This CDR3 has 12 residues. Trimming removed 6 bases at V and 3 bases at J, with 9 bases between. Germline-derived CDR1 and CDR2 are MNHNY and SVGAGI (reference sequence). The CDR3 DNA is TGTGCCAGCAGCAAACAGGACTACGAGCAGTACTTC. Protein product: CASSKQDYEQYF.

This chain joins TRBV6-1 and TRBJ2-7; 7 bases fit TRBD1. The CDR3 sequence is 15 residues long. CDR1 and CDR2 (germline): MNHNS, SASEGT. V lost 1 base to trimming and J lost 3 bases; unmatched junction nucleotides: 6. CDR3 loop: CASSEEQGRHYEQYF. DNA for the CDR3: TGTGCCAGCAGTGAAGAACAGGGGAGACACTACGAGCAGTACTTC.

The gene calls are TRBV10-1 and TRBJ2-4; 7 nucleotides align to TRBD2. This CDR3 has 15 residues. The ends lost 9 bases at V and 0 bases at J; junction bases unmatched: 8. Germline CDR1 and CDR2: WNHNN and SYGVQD (reference sequence). This chain's CDR3 is CARPKPGGAKNIQYF. The CDR3 DNA is TGCGCCAGACCAAAACCGGGGGGAGCCAAAAACATTCAGTACTTC.

The genes are TRBV18 and TRBJ1-3; 10 bases align to TRBD1. J was trimmed by 4 bases and V by 4 bases; bases with no gene match: 7. Germline CDR1 KGHSH, CDR2 LQKENI. This CDR3 region has 16 residues. CDR3 DNA sequence: TGTGCCAGCTCACGAGAGACAGGGGGCGAAGGAAACACCATATATTTT. Translation: CASSRETGGEGNTIYF. Drawing the rest from reference TRBV18 and TRBJ1-3, the complete variable domain is NAGVMQNPRHLVRRRGQEARLRCSPMKGHSHVYWYRQLPEEGLKFMVYLQKENIIDESGMPKERFSAEFPKEGPSILRIQQVVRGDSAAYFCASSRETGGEGNTIYFGEGSWLTVV.

This chain uses TRBV2 with TRBJ1-5; D is unclear. The CDR3 loop spans 13 amino acids. The germline gives CDR1 SNHLY, CDR2 FYNNEI. V was trimmed by 2 bases and J by 8 bases, leaving 10 bases between them. CDR3 loop: CASSELWVEPQHF. The CDR3 nucleotides read TGTGCCAGCAGTGAACTGTGGGTTGAGCCCCAGCATTTT. Full variable domain (rest looked up from reference TRBV2 and TRBJ1-5): EPEVTQTPSHQVTQMGQEVILRCVPISNHLYFYWYRQILGQKVEFLVSFYNNEISEKSEIFDDQFSVERPDGSNFTLKIRSTKLEDSAMYFCASSELWVEPQHFGDGTRLSIL.

This chain links TRBV14 with TRBJ2-3; TRBD1 might be the D (5 bases). The germline V gene has CDR1 SGHDN and CDR2 FVKESK. Trimming took 8 bases from V and 5 from J, leaving 17 bases between them. The CDR3 runs to 14 residues. CDR3 residues: CASGHSGSGDTQYF. CDR3 nucleotides: TGTGCCAGCGGACATTCAGGGTCAGGAGATACGCAGTATTTT.

The V gene is TRBV28, the J gene TRBJ2-3; no reliable D call. CDR3 length: 12 residues. Trimming removed 9 bases at V and 6 bases at J, with 13 bases between. Germline lookup yields CDR1 MDHEN and CDR2 SYDVKM. The CDR3 DNA reads TGTGCCAGTACGACCGACCGGGATACGCAGTATTTT. Encoded protein: CASTTDRDTQYF.

This clone is a singleton in its sample. This chain joins TRBV9 and TRBJ1-1; D remains ambiguous. Germline-derived CDR1 and CDR2 are SGDLS and YYNGEE. The CDR3 length is 13 residues. V lost 4 bases and J lost 5, with 12 bases in between. The DNA for the CDR3 is TGTGCCAGCAGCACCGGGGTCGGGACTGAAGCTTTCTTT. It codes for CASSTGVGTEAFF.

The V gene is TRBV11-1, the J gene TRBJ2-5; either TRBD1 or TRBD2 may supply D (5 bases each). Germline V lookup: CDR1 SGHAT, CDR2 FQDESV (reference sequence). This CDR3 is built from 15 residues. Trimming pared 5 bases from V and 4 bases from J, leaving 17 bases between. The CDR3 DNA follows: TGTGCCAGCAGCCCCGGACTGGAAAGGGGAGAGACCCAGTACTTC. Encoded protein: CASSPGLERGETQYF.

The rearrangement uses TRBV10-3 and TRBJ1-2; the D is unclear. The CDR3 contains 13 residues. CDR1 ENHRY and CDR2 SYGVKD come from the germline V gene. The V end lost 3 bases, the J end lost 6 bases, and 11 bases lay between the germline ends. CDR3 coding DNA: TGTGCCATCAGTGAAACAGAGATCCATGGCTACACCTTC. As protein: CAISETEIHGYTF.

J is TRBJ2-3 and V is TRBV29-1; 11 positions match TRBD1. Germline CDR1 is SQVTM and CDR2 is ANQGSEA. The CDR3 is made up of 15 amino acids. V shed 7 bases and J 8 bases; nucleotides not matched to a gene: 14. Written as DNA, the CDR3 is TGCAGCGCCCGGGACCCGGACAGGGGGCTCGTTACGCAGTATTTT. This codes for CSARDPDRGLVTQYF.

The rearrangement joins TRBV6-1 to TRBJ2-7; 8 bases map to TRBD2. V lost 2 bases to trimming and J lost 6 bases; unmatched junction nucleotides: 6. In germline, CDR1 is MNHNS, CDR2 SASEGT. The CDR3 runs to 14 residues. CDR3 coding DNA: TGTGCCAGCAGTGAAACAGCGGGAGTGAGCGAGCAGTACTTC. Protein product: CASSETAGVSEQYF.

The V and J genes are TRBV19 and TRBJ2-1, with D perhaps TRBD2 (6 bases). Between the trimmed V and J ends, which lost 3 bases and 6 bases, there was a span of 12 bases. Germline-derived CDR1 and CDR2 are LNHDA and SQIVND (reference sequence). This CDR3 has 14 amino acids. CDR3 coding DNA: TGTGCCAGTAGTATCCGGCGGGAACTCAATGAGCAGTTCTTC. Its protein product is CASSIRRELNEQFF.

The V gene is TRBV11-2, the J gene TRBJ2-7, with 8 bases fitting TRBD1. Germline trimming cut 3 bases from V and 2 bases from J; bases unmatched to any gene: 6. CDR1 SGHAT and CDR2 FQNNGV come from the germline V gene. This CDR3 spans 15 amino acids. The CDR3 reads CASSLQGASTYEQYF. In nucleotides, the CDR3 is TGTGCCAGCAGCTTGCAGGGGGCTTCTACCTACGAGCAGTACTTC. Looking up the rest from reference TRBV11-2 and TRBJ2-7 gives the full variable domain: EAGVAQSPRYKIIEKRQSVAFWCNPISGHATLYWYQQILGQGPKLLIQFQNNGVVDDSQLPKDRFSAERLKGVDSTLKIQPAKLEDSAVYLCASSLQGASTYEQYFGPGTRLTVT.

V is TRBV19 and J is TRBJ1-5; TRBD1 aligns across 9 bases. Germline V gene sequence: CDR1 LNHDA, CDR2 SQIVND (reference sequence). The CDR3 is made up of 15 amino acids. V dropped 6 bases and J dropped 6; count of bases not matched to a gene: 9. CDR3 sequence reads: CASSHRDRDFQPQHF. CDR3 nucleotide sequence: TGTGCCAGTAGCCACCGGGACAGGGATTTTCAGCCCCAGCATTTT.

The gene calls are TRBV20-1 and TRBJ1-1; D remains unclear. The germline V gene has CDR1 DFQATT and CDR2 SNEGSKA (reference sequence). The V end lost 6 bases, the J end lost 4 bases, and 9 bases lay between the germline ends. The CDR3 is 11 amino acids. CDR3 sequence reads: CSAGRGTEAFF. In DNA form, the CDR3 reads TGCAGTGCCGGACGGGGCACTGAAGCTTTCTTT.

The chain has TRBV20-1 and TRBJ2-2; D ambiguous. CDR1 is DFQATT and CDR2 is SNEGSKA in the germline V gene (reference sequence). Trimming took 5 bases from V and 7 from J, leaving 8 bases between them. The CDR3 has 11 amino acids. The CDR3 sequence is CSALKGGELFF. CDR3 coding DNA: TGCAGTGCTCTGAAGGGCGGGGAGCTGTTTTTT.

The chain carries TRBV3-1 (or the pseudogene TRBV3-2) and TRBJ2-3; tentatively, D is TRBD1 (5 bases). The CDR3 is 11 amino acids. Looked up from germline, CDR1 is LGHDT and CDR2 is YNNKEL (reference sequence). The V end lost 4 bases, the J end lost 11 bases, and 10 bases lay between the germline ends. The CDR3 protein is CASSLERGQYF. The CDR3 DNA reads as TGTGCCAGCAGCCTCGAAAGGGGGCAGTATTTT.

The chain carries TRBV7-9 and TRBJ1-1; D call uncertain. V lost 6 bases to trimming and J lost 5 bases, with 16 bases between them. The V gene's germline CDR1 is SEHNR and CDR2 FQNEAQ (reference sequence). CDR3 size: 14 residues. The CDR3 bases are TGTGCCAGCAGTCAAAGGCTTTCTGGGACTGAAGCTTTCTTT. The encoded protein is CASSQRLSGTEAFF.

V and J are TRBV7-7 and TRBJ2-5; maybe TRBD1 (5 bases). From germline, CDR1 is SSHAT and CDR2 FNYEAQ (reference sequence). The V and J ends lost 3 bases and 3 bases respectively, with 8 bases between them. This CDR3 has 13 residues. In DNA, the CDR3 is TGTGCCAGCAGCTTGTCCAGGGAAGAGACCCAGTACTTC. This codes for CASSLSREETQYF.

The chain recombines TRBV7-3 with TRBJ1-1; D not resolved. Germline CDR1 reads SGHTA; CDR2 reads FQGTGA. The CDR3 spans 14 residues. The V end was cut by 2 bases, the J end by 4 bases, with 11 bases between. In DNA, the CDR3 is TGTGCCAGCAGCTTAGCACGGGAGGGCACTGAAGCTTTCTTT. Protein sequence: CASSLAREGTEAFF.

In its sample, this clone was seen a few times. V is TRBV18 and J is TRBJ1-1; TRBD1 might be the D (5 bases). Trimming took off 8 bases at V and 4 bases at J, with 17 bases between the two ends. Germline V CDR1 and CDR2: KGHSH, LQKENI. This CDR3 contains 14 residues. The CDR3 loop is CASLIREGGTEAFF. The CDR3 nucleotides are TGTGCCAGCCTTATCAGGGAAGGAGGCACTGAAGCTTTCTTT. The whole variable domain, remainder taken from reference TRBV18 and TRBJ1-1, is NAGVMQNPRHLVRRRGQEARLRCSPMKGHSHVYWYRQLPEEGLKFMVYLQKENIIDESGMPKERFSAEFPKEGPSILRIQQVVRGDSAAYFCASLIREGGTEAFFGQGTRLTVV.

The rearrangement joins TRBV27 to TRBJ2-3; D is undetermined. This CDR3 is built from 12 residues. V was pared by 6 bases and J by 2 bases, with 6 bases between. The germline gives CDR1 MNHEY, CDR2 SMNVEV (reference sequence). The CDR3 DNA is TGTGCCAGCAGGGAGAACACAGATACGCAGTATTTT. It yields the protein CASRENTDTQYF.

The rearrangement uses TRBV18 and TRBJ1-6; 9 nucleotides align to TRBD1. The V and J ends lost 4 bases and 5 bases, in that order; junction bases with no gene match: 3. The length of the CDR3 is 15 residues. CDR1 and CDR2 (germline): KGHSH, LQKENI. The CDR3 region has the DNA TGTGCCAGCTCACAGGGACAGGGCAATAATTCACCCCTCCACTTT. Amino acids: CASSQGQGNNSPLHF. The whole variable domain, filled in from reference TRBV18 and TRBJ1-6, reads NAGVMQNPRHLVRRRGQEARLRCSPMKGHSHVYWYRQLPEEGLKFMVYLQKENIIDESGMPKERFSAEFPKEGPSILRIQQVVRGDSAAYFCASSQGQGNNSPLHFGNGTRLTVT.

This rearrangement joins TRBV7-8 to TRBJ2-1, with D unclear. The CDR3 spans 15 residues. The V and J ends lost 2 bases and 5 bases respectively, with 13 bases between them. Germline CDR1 and CDR2: SGHVS and FQNEAQ. CDR3 sequence (DNA): TGTGCCAGCAGCTTAATACAGACGGTAGACAATGAGCAGTTCTTC. This translates into CASSLIQTVDNEQFF.

V gene TRBV28 combines with J gene TRBJ1-5; D ambiguous. Germline V gene sequence: CDR1 MDHEN, CDR2 SYDVKM. This CDR3 is 14 amino acids long. Trimming cost V 2 bases and J 1 base, with 6 bases left between them. The chain's CDR3 is CASSLGLSNQPQHF. The CDR3 DNA reads as TGTGCCAGCAGTTTAGGATTGAGCAATCAGCCCCAGCATTTT.